The 26 T cell receptor beta chains reported below all come from one sample, sequenced in a study of T cell responses to AZD1222 COVID-19 vaccine. Repertoires were generated with immunoSEQ multiplex PCR, while TCRdb's copy carries only in-frame clones and drops some. The table has about 82,000 clones, 87% seen once. The specimen comprised peripheral blood, sampled 28 days after the second AZD1222 dose. Receptor source: an adult who received the AZD1222 COVID-19 vaccine.

The V gene is TRBV13, the J gene TRBJ2-2; no firm D call. V was shortened by 5 bases and J by 4 bases, with 5 bases between the two germline ends. Germline CDR1 and CDR2: PRHDT and FYEKMQ (reference sequence). This CDR3 is built from 12 residues. The CDR3 DNA reads TGTGCCAGCAGCCTACCCACCGGGGAGCTGTTTTTT. As protein: CASSLPTGELFF.

A single count supports this clone. The V and J genes are TRBV15 and TRBJ2-3; the D is unclear. The CDR3 is 15 residues long. The V gene lost 0 bases and the J gene lost 3 bases, with 10 bases spanning the gap. Germline V gives CDR1 LNHNV, CDR2 YYDKDF (reference sequence). The CDR3 loop reads CATSREVRRTDTQYF. The CDR3 bases are TGTGCCACCAGCAGAGAAGTGCGAAGAACAGATACGCAGTATTTT.

The V and J genes are TRBV14 and TRBJ1-6; D not resolved. Trimming took 5 bases from V and 7 from J, leaving 12 bases between them. Germline V gene data show CDR1 as SGHDN and CDR2 as FVKESK. This CDR3 comprises 14 residues. The DNA of the CDR3 is TGTGCCAGCAGCTTCCGGCAGACGAATTCACCCCTCCACTTT. Translated, it gives CASSFRQTNSPLHF.

V is TRBV3-1 (or the pseudogene TRBV3-2) and J is TRBJ1-6, with a tentative D call TRBD1 (6 bases). Trimming removed 1 base at V and 9 bases at J, with 10 bases between. Germline CDR1 reads LGHDT; CDR2 reads YNNKEL (reference sequence). CDR3 length equals 14 residues. The chain's CDR3 is CASSQGQETSPLHF. Written as DNA, the CDR3 is TGTGCCAGCAGCCAAGGACAGGAGACTTCACCCCTCCACTTT.

This clone was observed a few times. The CDR3 reads CSATTNTEAFF. The DNA of the CDR3 is TGCAGTGCGACAACGAACACTGAAGCTTTCTTT. This rearrangement joins TRBV20-1 to TRBJ1-1, with D unclear. The CDR3 length is 11 residues. Germline V gene lookup returns CDR1 DFQATT and CDR2 SNEGSKA (reference sequence). V was clipped by 6 bases and J by 1 base, with 6 bases between them.

This sequence joins TRBV2 and TRBJ1-6; TRBD1 aligns across 9 bases. Germline CDR1 reads SNHLY; CDR2 reads FYNNEI. Trimming at V came to 7 bases and at J to 8 bases, leaving 3 bases not matched to a gene. There are 13 residues in the CDR3. CDR3 sequence reads: CASMTGGDSPLHF. The CDR3 bases are TGTGCCAGCATGACAGGGGGAGATTCACCCCTCCACTTT. Combining the CDR3 with reference TRBV2 and TRBJ1-6 gives the whole variable domain EPEVTQTPSHQVTQMGQEVILRCVPISNHLYFYWYRQILGQKVEFLVSFYNNEISEKSEIFDDQFSVERPDGSNFTLKIRSTKLEDSAMYFCASMTGGDSPLHFGNGTRLTVT.

V and J are TRBV19 and TRBJ2-6; D is ambiguous. CDR3 length: 16 residues. Trimming left V 1 base short and J 2 bases short, with 9 bases between. Germline lookup yields CDR1 LNHDA and CDR2 SQIVND (reference sequence). DNA of the CDR3: TGTGCCAGTAGTATAGGTAGGCAGACTGGGGCCAACGTCCTGACTTTC. Residues: CASSIGRQTGANVLTF.

The rearrangement joins TRBV27 to TRBJ1-6; D is unclear. V lost 0 bases, J lost 8 bases, and 5 bases lay in between. Germline V gives CDR1 MNHEY, CDR2 SMNVEV (reference sequence). The CDR3 length is 13 residues. The CDR3 DNA follows: TGTGCCAGCAGTTTATCCCTTGATTCACCCCTCCACTTT. Translation: CASSLSLDSPLHF.

The chain recombines TRBV11-3 with TRBJ2-1; D unclear. Looked up from germline, CDR1 is SGHNT and CDR2 is YENEEA. This CDR3 is 15 amino acids long. V was shortened by 0 bases and J by 0 bases, with 6 bases between the two germline ends. The CDR3 reads CASSLEAASYNEQFF. The CDR3 coding sequence is TGTGCCAGCAGCTTAGAGGCAGCCTCCTACAATGAGCAGTTCTTC.

The rearrangement uses TRBV28 and TRBJ1-3; tentatively, D is TRBD1 (6 bases). The germline CDR1 and CDR2 sequences are MDHEN and SYDVKM. V was trimmed by 10 bases and J by 0 bases, leaving 10 bases between them. The CDR3 contains 13 residues. The chain's CDR3 is CATGGLSGNTIYF. The CDR3 DNA reads TGTGCCACCGGGGGCCTCTCTGGAAACACCATATATTTT. Looking up the rest from reference TRBV28 and TRBJ1-3 gives the full variable domain: DVKVTQSSRYLVKRTGEKVFLECVQDMDHENMFWYRQDPGLGLRLIYFSYDVKMKEKGDIPEGYSVSREKKERFSLILESASTNQTSMYLCATGGLSGNTIYFGEGSWLTVV.

J is TRBJ1-6 and V is TRBV6-5; perhaps TRBD1 as D (6 bases). V shed 6 bases and J shed 10 bases, with 19 bases lying between them. This CDR3 is 15 amino acids long. Germline V lookup: CDR1 MNHEY, CDR2 SVGAGI. The chain's CDR3 is CASSPSVLGGSPLHF. The DNA of the CDR3 is TGTGCCAGCAGCCCCTCTGTGTTGGGGGGCTCACCCCTCCACTTT.

V gene TRBV3-1 (or the pseudogene TRBV3-2) combines with J gene TRBJ1-3, with TRBD1 matching over 7 bases. The V gene's germline CDR1 is LGHDT and CDR2 YNNKEL (reference sequence). This CDR3 comprises 17 residues. After removal of 4 bases from V and 2 bases from J, the junction contained 11 bases not matched to a gene. The chain's CDR3 is CASSPVLRGGTGNTIYF. In DNA, the CDR3 is TGTGCCAGCAGCCCCGTCCTCAGGGGGGGGACTGGAAACACCATATATTTT.

The chain carries TRBV3-1 (or the pseudogene TRBV3-2) and TRBJ2-3; TRBD1 aligns across 9 bases. In germline, CDR1 is LGHDT, CDR2 YNNKEL (reference sequence). V lost 1 base, J lost 4 bases, and 3 bases stayed unmatched. The CDR3 totals 15 residues. The CDR3 bases are TGTGCCAGCAGCCAAGTGACAGGGGGACCAGATACGCAGTATTTT. Encoded protein: CASSQVTGGPDTQYF.

The chain joins TRBV19 to TRBJ1-2, with D possibly being TRBD1 (5 bases). This CDR3 contains 15 residues. Germline V gene data show CDR1 as LNHDA and CDR2 as SQIVND (reference sequence). Between the trimmed V and J ends, which lost 3 bases and 4 bases, there was a span of 15 bases. The chain's CDR3 is CASSMEPPRVYGYTF. CDR3 bases: TGTGCCAGTAGTATGGAGCCCCCCAGGGTCTATGGCTACACCTTC.

CDR3: CASSELREQPQHF. CDR3 bases: TGTGCCAGCAGTGAACTCAGGGAACAGCCCCAGCATTTT. The V and J genes are TRBV6-1 and TRBJ1-5; perhaps TRBD1 as D (5 bases). The CDR3 runs 13 residues. CDR1 and CDR2 (germline): MNHNS, SASEGT. Trimming shortened V by 2 bases and J by 7 bases, and 9 bases separated the two germline ends.

The chain carries TRBV3-1 (or the pseudogene TRBV3-2) and TRBJ2-1; maybe TRBD1 (5 bases). This CDR3 has 13 amino acids. V dropped 8 bases and J dropped 4 bases, with 12 bases sitting between them. Germline V gene sequence: CDR1 LGHDT, CDR2 YNNKEL (reference sequence). The CDR3 reads CASSQGGYNEQFF. CDR3 coding DNA: TGTGCCAGCTCCCAGGGCGGATACAATGAGCAGTTCTTC.

This chain joins TRBV27 and TRBJ1-4; 8 bases match TRBD1. The V gene end was trimmed by 3 bases and the J gene end by 4 bases; junction bases not matched to a gene: 10. There are 17 residues in the CDR3. Germline V CDR1 and CDR2: MNHEY, SMNVEV (reference sequence). Written as DNA, the CDR3 is TGTGCCAGCAGTTTCTCTTTCGGACAGGGCGATAATGAAAAACTGTTTTTT. It specifies CASSFSFGQGDNEKLFF.

V is TRBV19 and J is TRBJ1-6; D possibly corresponds to TRBD1 (5 bases). V was shortened by 7 bases and J by 9 bases, with 16 bases between the two germline ends. The CDR3 sequence is 14 residues long. The germline V gene has CDR1 LNHDA and CDR2 SQIVND (reference sequence). The DNA of the CDR3 is TGTGCCAGTAATGAGTCCGGGGGAGGTTCACCCCTCCACTTT. Translated: CASNESGGGSPLHF. The variable domain in full, completed from reference TRBV19 and TRBJ1-6, reads DGGITQSPKYLFRKEGQNVTLSCEQNLNHDAMYWYRQDPGQGLRLIYYSQIVNDFQKGDIAEGYSVSREKKESFPLTVTSAQKNPTAFYLCASNESGGGSPLHFGNGTRLTVT.

In its sample, this clone was seen a few times. The chain links TRBV23-1 to TRBJ1-2; no firm D call. TRBV23-1 is recorded as an ORF, its role being uncertain. Trimming took off 2 bases at V and 4 bases at J, with 20 bases between the two ends. The CDR3 totals 17 residues. For the CDR3, the DNA is TGCGCCAGCAGTCAAAACCCTCCCGAGGACGGAACCTATGGCTACACCTTC. This codes for CASSQNPPEDGTYGYTF.

This chain links TRBV19 with TRBJ1-1, with a tentative D call TRBD1 (6 bases). Per the germline V gene, CDR1 is LNHDA and CDR2 is SQIVND (reference sequence). V was pared by 7 bases and J by 3 bases, with 12 bases between. The CDR3 runs to 13 residues. This CDR3 is CASTFNRDTEAFF. The CDR3 nucleotides read TGTGCCAGTACATTTAACAGGGACACTGAAGCTTTCTTT.

The V call is TRBV19, the J call TRBJ2-5, with 7 bases aligning to TRBD1. V shed 3 bases, J shed 2 bases, and the junction held 0 bases outside the gene matches. This CDR3 is 13 amino acids long. The germline CDR1 and CDR2 sequences are LNHDA and SQIVND (reference sequence). The CDR3 is CASSMGQQETQYF. The CDR3 DNA follows: TGTGCCAGTAGTATGGGACAGCAAGAGACCCAGTACTTC.

The gene calls are TRBV7-2 and TRBJ2-1; D is perhaps TRBD2 (5 bases). The V end was cut by 2 bases, the J end by 8 bases, with 19 bases between. Germline lookup yields CDR1 SGHTA and CDR2 FQGNSA. The CDR3 sequence is 16 residues long. The CDR3 DNA is TGTGCCAGCAGCTTATTTTCCGACCCACCCGGGGATGAGCAGTTCTTC. It specifies CASSLFSDPPGDEQFF.

The rearrangement uses TRBV5-1 and TRBJ2-1; 8 positions agree with TRBD1. There are 21 residues in the CDR3. Germline trimming cut 4 bases from V and 0 bases from J; bases unmatched to any gene: 21. Germline values: CDR1 SGHRS, CDR2 YFSETQ. CDR3 DNA: TGCGCCAGCAGCCACCTCCCCAGGGGGCGCATCGGCGGGCTCTCCTACAATGAGCAGTTCTTC. The encoded protein is CASSHLPRGRIGGLSYNEQFF.

The chain carries TRBV30 and TRBJ2-5; 7 nucleotides match TRBD2. V was clipped by 0 bases and J by 5 bases; unmatched bases: 9. CDR3 length: 15 residues. Germline lookup yields CDR1 GTSNPN and CDR2 SVGIG (reference sequence). CDR3 loop: CAWSVAGGLRETQYF. For the CDR3, the DNA is TGTGCCTGGAGTGTGGCCGGGGGGTTGCGGGAGACCCAGTACTTC.

The V gene is TRBV12-3 or TRBV12-4, the J gene TRBJ1-5; tentatively, D is TRBD1 (6 bases). Trimming cost V 5 bases and J 5 bases, with 7 bases left between them. There are 12 residues in the CDR3. CDR3 bases: TGTGCCAGCAGTAGGGGGTATCAGCCCCAGCATTTT. Protein sequence: CASSRGYQPQHF.

This sequence joins TRBV7-3 and TRBJ2-3; D ambiguous. This CDR3 is built from 13 residues. The germline V gene has CDR1 SGHTA and CDR2 FQGTGA. Trimming stripped 1 base from V and 6 bases from J, with 8 bases between. For the CDR3, the DNA is TGTGCCAGCAGCTTAAGTATTGATGATACGCAGTATTTT. As protein: CASSLSIDDTQYF.